This T cell receptor beta chain was documented in a study of T cell responses to AZD1222 COVID-19 vaccine. As for the study in general: Pooled samples include second doses given at about 4 or 12 weeks. Study results and caveats: Variant regions that are unmutated are reportedly the target of nearly half of spike-specific TCRs. Clonal diversity may have been underestimated in mostly white British donors. Only six AZD1222 recipients tested seropositive at baseline.

As for this clone: Its antigen is not identified.

Trimming stripped 2 bases from V and 9 bases from J, with 8 bases between. The germline V gene has CDR1 SGHTA and CDR2 FQGNSA. The CDR3 runs to 12 residues. Here immunoSEQ multiplex PCR was the method, and the copy in TCRdb shows in-frame clones only, minus some. The table lists 95,000 to 150,000 clones, about 92% of them singletons, with 0.8% to 1.1% in the top ten. The clonotype comes from an adult in good health. The sample here was peripheral blood, taken on day 0 of AZD1222 vaccination. This rearrangement joins TRBV7-2 to TRBJ2-1; possibly TRBD2 for D (5 bases). The CDR3 region has the DNA TGTGCCAGCAGCTTATCCCGGGGTGAGCAGTTCTTC. Translation gives CASSLSRGEQFF.